The sequence of this T cell receptor (beta chain) was determined in a study of follicular helper T cells after annual influenza vaccination. In the study overall: For some subjects, blood spans the 2013-2014, 2014-2015 and 2015-2016 annual vaccinations. The study, taken as a whole, reports: Change in circulating plasmablasts correlated with ICOS+CD38+ cTfh clonality change. Recurrent ICOS+CD38+ cTfh clonotypes included tetramer and AIM influenza-specific ones.

Clones were read by immunoSEQ multiplex PCR, and TCRdb kept only the in-frame ones, dropping some. Of some 8,300 clones listed, 65% to 90% are singletons. The CDR3 loop spans 12 amino acids. Unmatched junction bases numbered 5, after V lost 7 bases and J lost 2 bases. Germline V gives CDR1 SQVTM, CDR2 ANQGSEA. Time point given: 2014-2015 season, pre-vaccination. Adults received seasonal inactivated influenza vaccine, with sorted blood CD4 subsets sequenced before and after. Regarding this clone: Its antigen remains unidentified.

The sample in question was CXCR5+ CD38- circulating T follicular helper cells from blood, obtained on the day of influenza vaccination. Subset described: circulating Tfh, non-naive CD4+CXCR5+PD-1+ (ICOS+CD38+ or ICOS-CD38-). The TCR sequence derives from an adult who received the influenza vaccine. The chain links TRBV29-1 to TRBJ2-7, with 7 positions matching TRBD1. In nucleotides, the CDR3 is TGCAGCGCTATGACAGGGCCCTACGAGCAGTACTTC. This gives the protein CSAMTGPYEQYF.